This T cell receptor beta chain was captured by sequencing in a study of T cell responses to AZD1222 COVID-19 vaccine. Between the trimmed V and J ends, which lost 3 bases and 4 bases, there was a span of 6 bases. Germline values: CDR1 KGHDR, CDR2 SFDVKD. The CDR3 length is 13 residues. Measured with immunoSEQ multiplex PCR; TCRdb has only the in-frame clones, and not every one. Of some 52,000 clones detected, over 80% appear once; the ten largest clones hold less than 3%. Study-wide results and caveats: The breadth and depth of Spike-specific TCRs increased once two AZD1222 doses had been given.

To note about this clone: Its specificity is unknown.

The sequencing used peripheral blood, collected 28 days after the second AZD1222 dose. This receptor was taken from an adult who received the AZD1222 COVID-19 vaccine. The chain uses TRBV24-1 and TRBJ2-1, with D maybe TRBD1 (5 bases). The CDR3 nucleotides read TGTGCCACCAGTGATGGGGCTTACAATGAGCAGTTCTTC. Translating gives CATSDGAYNEQFF.